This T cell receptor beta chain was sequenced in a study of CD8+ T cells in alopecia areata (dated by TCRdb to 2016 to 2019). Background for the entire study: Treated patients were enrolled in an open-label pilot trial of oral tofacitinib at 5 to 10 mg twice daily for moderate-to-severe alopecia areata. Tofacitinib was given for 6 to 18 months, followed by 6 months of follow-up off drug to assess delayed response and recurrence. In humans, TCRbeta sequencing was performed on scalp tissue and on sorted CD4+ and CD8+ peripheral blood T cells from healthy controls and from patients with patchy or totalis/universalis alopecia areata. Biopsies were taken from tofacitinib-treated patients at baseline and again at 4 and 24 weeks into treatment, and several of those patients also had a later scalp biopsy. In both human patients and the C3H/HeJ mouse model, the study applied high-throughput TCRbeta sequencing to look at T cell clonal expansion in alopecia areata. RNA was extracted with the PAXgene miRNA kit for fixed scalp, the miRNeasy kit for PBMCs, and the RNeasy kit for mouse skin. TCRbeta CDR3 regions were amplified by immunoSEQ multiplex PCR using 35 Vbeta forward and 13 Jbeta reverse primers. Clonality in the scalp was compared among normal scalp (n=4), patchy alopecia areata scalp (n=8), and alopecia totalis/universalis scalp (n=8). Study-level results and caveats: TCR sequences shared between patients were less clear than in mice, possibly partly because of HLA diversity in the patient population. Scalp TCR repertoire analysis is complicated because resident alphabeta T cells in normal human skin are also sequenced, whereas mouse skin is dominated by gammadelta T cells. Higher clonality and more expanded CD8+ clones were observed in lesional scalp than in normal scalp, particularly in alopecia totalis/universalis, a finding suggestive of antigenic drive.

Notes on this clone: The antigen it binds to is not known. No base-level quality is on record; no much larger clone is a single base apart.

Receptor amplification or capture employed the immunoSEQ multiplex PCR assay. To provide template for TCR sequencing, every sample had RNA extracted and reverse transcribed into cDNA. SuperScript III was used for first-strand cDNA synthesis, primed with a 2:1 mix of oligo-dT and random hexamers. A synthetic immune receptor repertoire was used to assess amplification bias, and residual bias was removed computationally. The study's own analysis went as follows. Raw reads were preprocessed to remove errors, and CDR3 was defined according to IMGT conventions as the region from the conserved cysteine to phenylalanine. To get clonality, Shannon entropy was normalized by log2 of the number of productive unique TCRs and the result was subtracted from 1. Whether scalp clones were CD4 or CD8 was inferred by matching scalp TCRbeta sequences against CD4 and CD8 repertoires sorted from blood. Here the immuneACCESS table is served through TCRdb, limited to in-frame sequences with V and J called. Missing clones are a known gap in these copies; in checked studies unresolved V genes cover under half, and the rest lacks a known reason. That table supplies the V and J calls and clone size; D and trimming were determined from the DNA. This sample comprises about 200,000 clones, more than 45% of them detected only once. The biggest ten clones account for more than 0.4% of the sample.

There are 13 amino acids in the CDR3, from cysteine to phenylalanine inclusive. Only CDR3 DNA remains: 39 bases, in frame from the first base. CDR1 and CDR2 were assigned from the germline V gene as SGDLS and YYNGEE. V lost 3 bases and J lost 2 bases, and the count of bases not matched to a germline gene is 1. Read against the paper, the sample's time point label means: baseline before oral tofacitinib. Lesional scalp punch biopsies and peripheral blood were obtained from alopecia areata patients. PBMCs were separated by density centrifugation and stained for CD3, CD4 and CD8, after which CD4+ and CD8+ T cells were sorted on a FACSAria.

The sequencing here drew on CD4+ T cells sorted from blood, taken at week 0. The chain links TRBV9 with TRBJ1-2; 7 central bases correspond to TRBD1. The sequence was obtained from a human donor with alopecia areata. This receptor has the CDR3 CASSETGNYGYTF. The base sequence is TGTGCCAGCAGCGAGACAGGGAACTATGGCTACACCTTC.